The 13 T cell receptor beta chains listed next were all sequenced from one sample in a study of T-cell reconstitution after alpha-beta-depleted transplantation in children. Preparation of the TCRbeta library was carried out with unique molecular identifiers. TCRdb called the PCR reads again in MiXCR, with one record for every CDR3 protein. Here the sample spans hundreds of thousands of distinct CDR3 sequences, approximately 13% being singletons. The specimen comprised PBMCs, mostly from graft donor cells, sampled 360 days after TCRalphabeta/CD19-depleted stem cell transplant. The source of these receptors is a male patient aged 10-17 years who had a stem cell transplant for acute myeloid leukemia, so the T cells may come from the graft donor.

This clonotype showed up many times. CDR3 in amino acids: CSATGQRTGWNIQYF. The CDR3 coding sequence is TGCAGCGCTACAGGACAGCGGACAGGATGGAACATTCAGTACTTC. This chain uses TRBV29-1 with TRBJ2-4, with 7 bases identical to TRBD1. V was pared by 7 bases and J by 7 bases, with 16 bases of the junction left unmatched. Germline CDR1 reads SQVTM; CDR2 reads ANQGSEA. The CDR3 runs 15 residues.

This clonotype was seen ten or more times. The gene calls are TRBV15 and TRBJ2-5; D is perhaps TRBD2 (5 bases). The CDR3 extends over 13 amino acids. Germline CDR1 and CDR2: LNHNV and YYDKDF (reference sequence). V lost 5 bases and J lost 4, with 11 bases in between. CDR3 protein: CATSGSSGETQYF. CDR3 DNA sequence: TGTGCCACCAGCGGAAGCAGCGGAGAGACCCAGTACTTC. Combining the CDR3 with reference TRBV15 and TRBJ2-5 gives the whole variable domain DAMVIQNPRYQVTQFGKPVTLSCSQTLNHNVMYWYQQKSSQAPKLLFHYYDKDFNNEADTPDNFQSRRPNTSFCFLDIRSPGLGDTAMYLCATSGSSGETQYFGPGTRLLVL.

The J gene is TRBJ2-7, the V gene TRBV6-2 or TRBV6-3; no clear D gene. V lost 6 bases, J lost 7 bases, and 10 bases lay in between. Germline V CDR1 and CDR2: MNHEY, SVGEGT. The CDR3 runs to 11 residues. The CDR3 loop reads CASSTPREQYF. The CDR3, as DNA: TGTGCCAGCAGCACCCCGCGGGAGCAGTACTTC.

This clonotype was detected a few times. This chain uses TRBV7-3 with TRBJ2-2; the match to TRBD2 covers 7 bases. Germline V gives CDR1 SGHTA, CDR2 FQGTGA. There are 17 residues in the CDR3. The V segment lost 4 bases and the J segment 6 bases; nucleotides outside the gene matches: 14. This chain's CDR3 is CASSSLPGLTRPGELFF. CDR3 nucleotides: TGTGCCAGCAGCTCCCTTCCGGGACTAACAAGACCCGGGGAGCTGTTTTTT.

In this sample, this clonotype turned up a few times. The V and J genes are TRBV5-6 and TRBJ2-1, with D perhaps assigned TRBD1 or TRBD2 (6 bases each). This CDR3 is 16 amino acids long. Germline loops: CDR1 SGHDT, CDR2 YYEEEE. Trimming left V 3 bases short and J 3 bases short, with 16 bases between. The CDR3 reads CASSWGAAELYNEQFF. The DNA for the CDR3 is TGTGCCAGCAGCTGGGGGGCAGCGGAGCTCTACAATGAGCAGTTCTTC.

The chain joins TRBV20-1 to TRBJ2-1; 11 nucleotides match TRBD2. Trimming took 4 bases from V and 7 from J; bases not matched to a gene: 6. Per germline, CDR1 DFQATT and CDR2 SNEGSKA (reference sequence). CDR3 size: 14 residues. CDR3 nucleotide sequence: TGCAGTGCTACCTCTAGCGGGAGGTCTAATGAGCAGTTCTTC. Translating it yields CSATSSGRSNEQFF.

This clonotype has only a few counts. V is TRBV20-1 and J is TRBJ2-1; D not certain. In germline, CDR1 is DFQATT, CDR2 SNEGSKA (reference sequence). The CDR3 loop spans 15 amino acids. V dropped 5 bases and J dropped 0 bases, with 14 bases sitting between them. Here the CDR3 reads CSAPWPASSYNEQFF. The CDR3 DNA sequence: TGCAGTGCTCCCTGGCCGGCCAGCTCCTACAATGAGCAGTTCTTC.

In its sample, this clonotype was seen a few times. V is TRBV5-1 and J is TRBJ2-3, with 12 bases fitting TRBD2. Germline-derived CDR1 and CDR2 are SGHRS and YFSETQ. This CDR3 is built from 17 residues. The J segment lost 1 base and the V segment lost 0 bases, leaving 3 bases of the junction unmatched. In DNA, the CDR3 is TGCGCCAGCAGCTTGGAGTCTAGCGGGAGGGGCACAGATACGCAGTATTTT. This gives the protein CASSLESSGRGTDTQYF. The variable domain in full, with the rest retrieved from reference TRBV5-1 and TRBJ2-3, is KAGVTQTPRYLIKTRGQQVTLSCSPISGHRSVSWYQQTPGQGLQFLFEYFSETQRNKGNFPGRFSGRQFSNSRSEMNVSTLELGDSALYLCASSLESSGRGTDTQYFGPGTRLTVL.

The chain uses TRBV18 and TRBJ2-1; a possible D gene is TRBD1 (6 bases). V was pared by 0 bases and J by 2 bases, with 8 bases between. This CDR3 region has 15 residues. Germline V gene sequence: CDR1 KGHSH, CDR2 LQKENI. As DNA, the CDR3 is TGTGCCAGCTCACCACCGGACAGTACCTACAATGAGCAGTTCTTC. Its protein is CASSPPDSTYNEQFF.

The CDR3 sequence is CASSFTSASEQFF. The CDR3 DNA reads TGTGCCAGCAGTTTCACTAGCGCGAGTGAGCAGTTCTTC. The rearrangement uses TRBV28 and TRBJ2-1; TRBD2 matches 7 bases. In germline, CDR1 is MDHEN, CDR2 SYDVKM. The trim removed 3 bases at V and 9 bases at J, leaving 5 bases unmatched. CDR3 length: 13 amino acids.

The table lists this clonotype with a few counts. V gene TRBV6-5 combines with J gene TRBJ1-5, with 10 bases identical to TRBD1. Germline CDR1 is MNHEY and CDR2 is SVGAGI. The CDR3 covers 15 residues. J was trimmed by 4 bases and V by 6 bases; bases with no gene match: 6. The CDR3 region has the DNA TGTGCCAGCAGGGCGGGACAGGGGAATAATCAGCCCCAGCATTTT. Residues: CASRAGQGNNQPQHF.

This clonotype has ten or more counts. The chain is built from TRBV7-9 and TRBJ2-7, with 10 bases matching TRBD1. CDR1 is SEHNR, CDR2 FQNEAQ, per germline (reference sequence). Trimming took 5 bases from V and 3 from J; bases not matched to a gene: 4. This CDR3 comprises 14 residues. The chain's CDR3 is CASSHRDRGYEQYF. CDR3 in DNA: TGTGCCAGCAGCCACCGGGACAGGGGCTACGAGCAGTACTTC.

J is TRBJ2-3 and V is TRBV6-1, with a tentative D call TRBD2 (5 bases). There are 14 residues in the CDR3. Germline V gene sequence: CDR1 MNHNS, CDR2 SASEGT. V shed 8 bases and J shed 2 bases, with 14 bases lying between them. Here the CDR3 reads CASRGAVPTDTQYF. The CDR3 coding sequence is TGTGCCAGCCGAGGAGCGGTACCCACAGATACGCAGTATTTT.